This T cell receptor (beta chain) was observed in a study of T cell responses to AZD1222 COVID-19 vaccine. This clone was counted only a few times. With 6 bases removed from V and 1 base from J, the gap between germline ends came to 19 bases. Per the germline V gene, CDR1 is SGHVS and CDR2 is FQNEAQ. The CDR3 covers 17 residues. Produced via immunoSEQ multiplex PCR; TCRdb's table is partial and in-frame only. Of some 130,000 clones listed, 92% are singletons. This clonotype was sampled from an adult in good health. This material consisted of peripheral blood, taken on day 0 of AZD1222 vaccination. The rearrangement joins TRBV7-8 to TRBJ1-3; no clear D gene. The CDR3 region has the DNA TGTGCCAGCAGTTTTATATCCCCACCCAGATCTGGAAACACCATATATTTT. This codes for CASSFISPPRSGNTIYF.